The 7 T cell receptor beta chains listed next were all sequenced from one sample in a study of blood T cell repertoires in COVID-19. Sequencing used immunoSEQ multiplex PCR; TCRdb keeps in-frame clones, though not all of them. The repertoire has 200,000 to 250,000 clones, 80% to 90% of them found once; the top ten carry roughly 2.9%. The sequenced material came from peripheral blood. These receptors were obtained from a man in his forties or fifties with active or convalescent COVID-19.

The V gene is TRBV6-5, the J gene TRBJ1-5; 9 positions match TRBD1. The CDR3 covers 14 residues. J gave up 5 bases and V 5 bases, and 4 bases lay outside the gene matches. CDR1 MNHEY and CDR2 SVGAGI come from the germline V gene. This CDR3 is CASSQQGADQPQHF. DNA for the CDR3: TGTGCCAGCAGTCAACAGGGGGCTGATCAGCCCCAGCATTTT.

This sequence joins TRBV7-2 and TRBJ1-6; 7 bases are a match to TRBD1. Per the germline V gene, CDR1 is SGHTA and CDR2 is FQGNSA. J lost 3 bases, V lost 5 bases, and 4 bases had no gene match. This CDR3 comprises 15 residues. The chain's CDR3 is CASSPRTGYNSPLHF. The CDR3 DNA reads as TGTGCCAGCAGCCCCCGGACAGGCTATAATTCACCCCTCCACTTT.

The rearrangement joins TRBV7-2 to TRBJ1-2; D uncertain. There are 12 residues in the CDR3. V was clipped by 1 base and J by 4 bases, with 4 bases between them. In germline, CDR1 is SGHTA, CDR2 FQGNSA. CDR3 DNA sequence: TGTGCCAGCAGCTTAGTAGTCTATGGCTACACCTTC. Translating it yields CASSLVVYGYTF.

This clone turned up a few times. The chain uses TRBV7-6 and TRBJ2-1; TRBD1 matches 9 bases. J lost 5 bases, V lost 6 bases, and 11 bases had no gene match. The CDR3 loop spans 16 amino acids. Germline V lookup: CDR1 SGHVS, CDR2 FNYEAQ. CDR3 in amino acids: CASSPPRGQGHNEQFF. The CDR3 coding sequence is TGTGCCAGCAGTCCCCCGAGGGGACAGGGACACAATGAGCAGTTCTTC.

The V call is TRBV7-2, the J call TRBJ2-1, with D perhaps TRBD2 (6 bases). CDR3 size: 16 residues. Germline-derived CDR1 and CDR2 are SGHTA and FQGNSA. Between the trimmed V and J ends, which lost 3 bases and 3 bases, there was a span of 15 bases. DNA for the CDR3: TGTGCCAGCAGCTTCAGCAGGGAGGTTCTCTACAATGAGCAGTTCTTC. Translation: CASSFSREVLYNEQFF.

The chain links TRBV6-5 to TRBJ2-1; TRBD2 matches at 8 bases. The CDR3 runs 15 residues. Trimming at V came to 7 bases and at J to 5 bases, leaving 10 bases not matched to a gene. The germline V gene encodes CDR1 MNHEY and CDR2 SVGAGI. The CDR3: CASIGGGSPHNEQFF. CDR3 coding DNA: TGTGCCAGCATCGGCGGGGGGAGCCCCCACAATGAGCAGTTCTTC.

A note on this clone: Other nucleotide sequences in the sample specify the same CDR3. V usage is TRBV9 and J usage is TRBJ1-5; D not resolved. Deletions cut 0 bases from V and 0 bases from J, with 4 bases between. The CDR3 is 14 amino acids. Germline CDR1 and CDR2: SGDLS and YYNGEE. The CDR3 nucleotides read TGTGCCAGCAGCGTAGGGGCTAGCAATCAGCCCCAGCATTTT. As protein: CASSVGASNQPQHF.